This passage covers 5 T cell receptor beta chains from one sample sequenced in a study of shared clonotypes between healthy human individuals. TCRdb's table, derived via immunoSEQ multiplex PCR, lists solely in-frame clones and lacks some. Of hundreds of thousands of clones listed, 76% are singletons. Sequencing was done on a sample of PBMCs. The receptors derive from a woman between 35 and 50 years old in good health. Some clones in this sample may be carry-over from other donors' samples.

This clone was observed many times. The identical CDR3 is also encoded by other nucleotide sequences in the sample. The chain joins TRBV7-3 to TRBJ2-3, with 14 bases that match TRBD2. The V gene end was trimmed by 5 bases and the J gene end by 6 bases; junction bases not matched to a gene: 4. The CDR3 is made up of 15 amino acids. From germline, CDR1 is SGHTA and CDR2 FQGTGA. CDR3 DNA: TGTGCCAGCAGCCTGGGACTAGCGGGAGCGGATACGCAGTATTTT. This gives the protein CASSLGLAGADTQYF. Together with reference TRBV7-3 and TRBJ2-3, the CDR3 gives the full variable domain: GAGVSQTPSNKVTEKGKYVELRCDPISGHTALYWYRQSLGQGPEFLIYFQGTGAADDSGLPNDRFFAVRPEGSVSTLKIQRTERGDSAVYLCASSLGLAGADTQYFGPGTRLTVL.

The chain is built from TRBV19 and TRBJ2-7, with 7 bases matching TRBD2. Germline assignment: CDR1 LNHDA and CDR2 SQIVND (reference sequence). The CDR3 runs to 15 residues. After removal of 3 bases from V and 5 bases from J, the junction contained 10 bases not matched to a gene. The CDR3 coding sequence is TGTGCCAGTAGTATCGTGGGAGGGCCTCTTAACGAGCAGTACTTC. Translating it yields CASSIVGGPLNEQYF. The full variable domain, in which reference TRBV19 and TRBJ2-7 provide the parts outside the CDR3, is DGGITQSPKYLFRKEGQNVTLSCEQNLNHDAMYWYRQDPGQGLRLIYYSQIVNDFQKGDIAEGYSVSREKKESFPLTVTSAQKNPTAFYLCASSIVGGPLNEQYFGPGTRLTVT.

The chain carries TRBV7-2 and TRBJ2-6; D is undetermined. This CDR3 has 18 amino acids. The V and J ends lost 1 base and 0 bases respectively, with 13 bases between them. Germline V CDR1 and CDR2: SGHTA, FQGNSA. CDR3 amino acids: CASSLVVALNSGANVLTF. CDR3 DNA: TGTGCCAGCAGCTTAGTGGTAGCCCTTAACTCTGGGGCCAACGTCCTGACTTTC.

The chain carries TRBV6-1 and TRBJ2-3; perhaps D is TRBD1 or TRBD2 (5 bases each). This CDR3 region has 16 residues. Germline loops: CDR1 MNHNS, CDR2 SASEGT. V lost 4 bases and J lost 3, with 17 bases in between. CDR3 DNA sequence: TGTGCCAGCAGTGGGGGGAACCTAGGTTGGACAGATACGCAGTATTTT. Protein sequence: CASSGGNLGWTDTQYF.

V gene TRBV28 combines with J gene TRBJ2-7; 9 bases match TRBD1. Trimming at V came to 5 bases and at J to 4 bases, leaving 6 bases not matched to a gene. The germline V gene has CDR1 MDHEN and CDR2 SYDVKM. The CDR3 has 14 amino acids. The CDR3 protein is CASSITGGRYEQYF. The CDR3 DNA reads TGTGCCAGCAGTATAACAGGGGGCAGGTACGAGCAGTACTTC.